This is a list of T cell receptor beta chains from one sample in a study of OX40 agonist ivuxolimab in advanced cancers. Libraries were prepared by immunoSEQ multiplex PCR; TCRdb keeps only in-frame clonotypes and omits some of them. The sample holds about 61,000 clones, more than 70% seen once. The starting material was CD4+ or CD8+ T cells sorted from blood, obtained in a trial of the OX40 agonist ivuxolimab. Receptors originate from an adult with an advanced solid tumor such as melanoma, head and neck, liver or kidney cancer. Both conserved end residues are part of each CDR3. A D gene is named only where the DNA matches it firmly. Size is stated for part of the rows, as once, few or many counts, or as a class when the clone is expanded.

v_call	j_call	clone_size	d_call	cdr3_nt	cdr3_aa
TRBV19	TRBJ1-5	.	TRBD1	TGTGCCAGTACCCGACCCCAGGGGGATCAGCCCCAGCATTTT	CASTRPQGDQPQHF
TRBV5-4	TRBJ2-5	.	.	TGTGCCAGCAGCTTTTTAGAGACCCAGTACTTC	CASSFLETQYF
TRBV6-1	TRBJ2-2	once	.	TGTGCCAGCAGTGAAAGTTTTGGGCGGCCCGAGAATCCCGGGGAGCTGTTTTTT	CASSESFGRPENPGELFF
TRBV5-1	TRBJ2-2	.	.	TGCGCCAGCAGCTTGGCCAGGGGGGCTCCCACCGGGGAGCTGTTTTTT	CASSLARGAPTGELFF
TRBV18	TRBJ2-2	.	.	TGTGCCAGCTCACCCCGCACGATTGAGACCGGGGAGCTGTTTTTT	CASSPRTIETGELFF
TRBV7-6	TRBJ2-5	.	TRBD2	TGTGCCAGCAGCTCTCAACTAGCGGGAGAAGTAGAGACCCAGTACTTC	CASSSQLAGEVETQYF
TRBV5-1	TRBJ1-1	few	.	TGCGCCAGCAGCTCACAGGCGAACACTGAAGCTTTCTTT	CASSSQANTEAFF
TRBV25-1	TRBJ2-5	once	TRBD1	TGTGCCAGCAGCGAGGGAGGACAGGGTTGGTTGGAGACCCAGTACTTC	CASSEGGQGWLETQYF
TRBV7-2	TRBJ2-7	.	.	TGTGCCAGCAGCCCCCTACCGGGGTACGAGCAGTACTTC	CASSPLPGYEQYF
TRBV5-5	TRBJ2-7	once	.	TGTGCCAGCAGCTTCGGGACCCTTTATGGCGAGCAGTACTTC	CASSFGTLYGEQYF
TRBV5-1	TRBJ2-7	.	TRBD1	TGCGCCAGCAGCAGGGGACAGGAATCGGACGAGCAGTACTTC	CASSRGQESDEQYF
TRBV29-1	TRBJ2-2	.	TRBD2	TGCAGCGTGGGACTAGCGGGAGCCACCGGGGAGCTGTTTTTT	CSVGLAGATGELFF
TRBV5-1	TRBJ2-5	.	.	TGCGCCAGCAGCTTGGCCTTCGAGGCGGAGACCCAGTACTTC	CASSLAFEAETQYF